The entry below describes one T cell receptor beta chain. Primers for the PCR totalled 60 Vbeta and 13 Jbeta. Sequenced by immunoSEQ multiplex PCR; TCRdb stores in-frame clones only, minus some. The table lists some 90,000 clones, roughly 79% of them singletons. This CDR3 region has 15 residues. Per germline, CDR1 KGHSH and CDR2 LQKENI. After removal of 1 base from V and 5 bases from J, the junction contained 2 bases not matched to a gene. The data derive from a study of cytomegalovirus exposure and HLA in healthy donors. This TCR was recovered from a female donor in good health and CMV-seronegative. The sequencing sample was made of PBMCs. This sequence joins TRBV18 and TRBJ1-4, with 9 bases fitting TRBD1. The CDR3 region is CASSPRDRGNEKLFF. In DNA, the CDR3 is TGTGCCAGCTCACCACGCGACAGGGGGAATGAAAAACTGTTTTTT.